The T cell receptor (beta chain) described here comes from a study of T cell repertoires in cytomegalovirus infection (dated by TCRdb to about 2019). Regarding the research as a whole: Donor HLA type was relevant to the analysis, because carriage of CMV infection together with the matching HLA type was indicated by public TCR beta signatures.

The instrument was an Illumina HiSeq 1500. Starting from the raw public reads, TCRdb applied fastp trimming at Q25, assembled clones with MiXCR and retained in-frame beta chains. Here each entry gathers all rows of one CDR3 protein and keeps the most common genes and DNA. The sample contains 150,000 to 200,000 distinct CDR3 sequences, about 15% of them found a single time. About 23% of the sample belongs to the ten largest clones. In this sample, this clonotype turned up a few times. Its antigen has not been determined. The input lacks base qualities; no much larger clone sits a single base away. The junction carries 11 bases between V and J, which are trimmed by 5 bases and 6 bases respectively. The CDR3 contains 13 residues, cysteine and phenylalanine counted. CDR3 DNA is the only sequence kept; it has 39 bases, read in frame from the first base. Reading the germline V gene gives CDR1 SGHAT and CDR2 FQNNGV.

The investigation overall reported the following: In both this cohort and an independent cohort of 350 to 400 donors, the cumulative frequency of public TCR beta family members distinguished carriers of CMV infection plus the relevant HLA type. In the ex vivo response, HLA-C-restricted CMV-specific TCR beta clonotypes were dominant, and in two of eight donors the single most frequent clonotype came from this HLA-C-restricted group.

The TCR was taken from a human donor in good health (CMV status not recorded). Some clones in this sample may be carry-over from other donors' samples. The sequence is built from TRBV11-2 and TRBJ2-1, with the identity of the D gene unclear. The sequenced sample was CD8+ T cells from PBMCs. The sequenced DNA is TGTGCCAGCAGCCTCAATTTAGCCAATGAGCAGTTCTTC. The translation is CASSLNLANEQFF.